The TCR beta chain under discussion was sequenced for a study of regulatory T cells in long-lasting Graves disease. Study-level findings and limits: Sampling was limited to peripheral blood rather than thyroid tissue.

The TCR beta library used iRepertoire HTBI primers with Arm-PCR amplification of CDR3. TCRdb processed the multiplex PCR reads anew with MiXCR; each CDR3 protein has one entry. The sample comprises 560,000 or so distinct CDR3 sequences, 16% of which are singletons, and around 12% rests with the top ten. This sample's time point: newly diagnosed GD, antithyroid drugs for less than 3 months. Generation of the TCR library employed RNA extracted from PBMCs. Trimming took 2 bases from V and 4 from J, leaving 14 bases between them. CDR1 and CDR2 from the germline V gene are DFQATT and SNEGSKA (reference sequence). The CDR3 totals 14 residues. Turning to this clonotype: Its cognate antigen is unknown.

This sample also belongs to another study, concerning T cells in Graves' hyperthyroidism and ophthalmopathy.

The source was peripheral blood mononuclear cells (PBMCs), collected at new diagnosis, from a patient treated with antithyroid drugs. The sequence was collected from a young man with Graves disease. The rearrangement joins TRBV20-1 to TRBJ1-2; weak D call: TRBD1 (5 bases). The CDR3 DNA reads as TGCAGTGCTAGATTGGGGGGGATAGGCTATGGCTACACCTTC. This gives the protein CSARLGGIGYGYTF.